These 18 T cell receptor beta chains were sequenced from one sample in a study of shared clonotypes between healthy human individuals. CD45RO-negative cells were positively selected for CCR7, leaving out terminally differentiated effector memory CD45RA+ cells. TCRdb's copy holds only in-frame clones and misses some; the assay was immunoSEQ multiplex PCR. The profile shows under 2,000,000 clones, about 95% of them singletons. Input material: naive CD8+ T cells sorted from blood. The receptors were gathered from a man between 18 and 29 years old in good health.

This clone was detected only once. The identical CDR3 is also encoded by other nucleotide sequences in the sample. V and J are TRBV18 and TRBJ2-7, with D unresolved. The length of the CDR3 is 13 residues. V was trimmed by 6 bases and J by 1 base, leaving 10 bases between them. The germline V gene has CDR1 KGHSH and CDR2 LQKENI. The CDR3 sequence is CASSPGVSYEQYF. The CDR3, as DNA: TGTGCCAGCTCCCCTGGAGTTTCCTACGAGCAGTACTTC.

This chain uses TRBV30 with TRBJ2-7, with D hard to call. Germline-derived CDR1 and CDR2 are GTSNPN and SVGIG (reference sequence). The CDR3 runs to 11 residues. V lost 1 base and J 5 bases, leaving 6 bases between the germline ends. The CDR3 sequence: CAWSGGNEQYF. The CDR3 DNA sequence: TGTGCCTGGAGTGGGGGAAACGAGCAGTACTTC. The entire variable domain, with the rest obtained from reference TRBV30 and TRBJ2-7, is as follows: SQTIHQWPATLVQPVGSPLSLECTVEGTSNPNLYWYRQAAGRGLQLLFYSVGIGQISSEVPQNLSASRPQDRQFILSSKKLLLSDSGFYLCAWSGGNEQYFGPGTRLTVT.

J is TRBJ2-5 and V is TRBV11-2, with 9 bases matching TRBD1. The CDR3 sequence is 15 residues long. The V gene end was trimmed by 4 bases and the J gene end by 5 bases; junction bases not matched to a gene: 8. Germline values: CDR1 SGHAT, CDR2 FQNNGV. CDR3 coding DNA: TGTGCCAGCAGCTGGGGGACAGGGATAGGGGAGACCCAGTACTTC. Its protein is CASSWGTGIGETQYF.

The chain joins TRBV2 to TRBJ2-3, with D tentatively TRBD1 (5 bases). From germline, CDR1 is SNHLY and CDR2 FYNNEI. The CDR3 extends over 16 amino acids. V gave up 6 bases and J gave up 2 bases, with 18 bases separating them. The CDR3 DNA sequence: TGTGCCAGCAGACCTGAGGACACCGATCCCACAGATACGCAGTATTTT. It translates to CASRPEDTDPTDTQYF.

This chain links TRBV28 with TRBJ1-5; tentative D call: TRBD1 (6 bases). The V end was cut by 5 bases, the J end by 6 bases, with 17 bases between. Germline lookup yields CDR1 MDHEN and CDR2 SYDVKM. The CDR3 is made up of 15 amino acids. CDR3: CASSITGFLGQPQHF. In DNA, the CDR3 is TGTGCCAGCAGTATAACAGGGTTTCTCGGTCAGCCCCAGCATTTT.

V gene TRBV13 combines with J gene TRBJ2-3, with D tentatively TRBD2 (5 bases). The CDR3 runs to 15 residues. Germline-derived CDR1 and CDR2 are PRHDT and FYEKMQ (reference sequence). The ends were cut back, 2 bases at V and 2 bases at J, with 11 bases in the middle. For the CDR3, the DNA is TGTGCCAGCAGCTTAAGAGGGTCGGACACAGATACGCAGTATTTT. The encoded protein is CASSLRGSDTDTQYF.

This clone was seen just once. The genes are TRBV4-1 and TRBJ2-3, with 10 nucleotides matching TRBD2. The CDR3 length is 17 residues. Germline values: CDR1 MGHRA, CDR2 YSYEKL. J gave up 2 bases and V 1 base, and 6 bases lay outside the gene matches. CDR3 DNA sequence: TGCGCCAGCAGCCAAGCCCCTAGCGGGGGCCCCACAGATACGCAGTATTTT. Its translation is CASSQAPSGGPTDTQYF.

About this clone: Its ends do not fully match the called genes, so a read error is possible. CDR3 amino acids: CASSVGVGTEAFF. CDR3 nucleotides: TGTGCCAGCAGCGTAGGGGTTGGAACTGAAGCTTTCTTT. This chain joins TRBV13 and TRBJ1-1; possible D gene TRBD1, 5 bases. The CDR3 runs 13 residues. Germline V CDR1 and CDR2: PRHDT, FYEKMQ (reference sequence).

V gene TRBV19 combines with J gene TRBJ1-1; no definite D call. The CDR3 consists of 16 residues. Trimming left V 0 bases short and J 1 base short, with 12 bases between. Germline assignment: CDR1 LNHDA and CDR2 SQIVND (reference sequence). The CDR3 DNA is TGTGCCAGTAGTATAGATCTGGAGGGCAGGAACACTGAAGCTTTCTTT. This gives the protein CASSIDLEGRNTEAFF.

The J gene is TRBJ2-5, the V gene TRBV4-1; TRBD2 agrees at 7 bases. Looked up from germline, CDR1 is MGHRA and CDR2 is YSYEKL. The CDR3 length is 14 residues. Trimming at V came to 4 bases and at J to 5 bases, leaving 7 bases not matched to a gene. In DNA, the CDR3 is TGCGCCAGCAGCCCAGGACTAGGTGGTGAGACCCAGTACTTC. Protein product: CASSPGLGGETQYF.

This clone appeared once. CDR3 sequence reads: CAISEAGAQETQYF. In nucleotides, the CDR3 is TGTGCCATCAGTGAGGCGGGAGCTCAAGAGACCCAGTACTTC. This rearrangement joins TRBV10-3 to TRBJ2-5; 7 bases agree with TRBD2. Germline V gives CDR1 ENHRY, CDR2 SYGVKD. There are 14 residues in the CDR3. J lost 2 bases, V lost 2 bases, and 2 bases had no gene match.

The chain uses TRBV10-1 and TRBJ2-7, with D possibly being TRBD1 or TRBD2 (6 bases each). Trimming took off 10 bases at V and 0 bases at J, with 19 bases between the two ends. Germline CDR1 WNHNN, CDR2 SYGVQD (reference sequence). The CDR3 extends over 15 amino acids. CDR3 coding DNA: TGCGCCACCCTGGGCCGGGGGCTTAGCTCCTACGAGCAGTACTTC. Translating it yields CATLGRGLSSYEQYF.

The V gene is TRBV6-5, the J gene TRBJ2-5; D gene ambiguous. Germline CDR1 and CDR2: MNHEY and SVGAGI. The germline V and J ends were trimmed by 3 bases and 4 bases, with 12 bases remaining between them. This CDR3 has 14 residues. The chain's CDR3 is CASSYYGEGETQYF. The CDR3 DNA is TGTGCCAGCAGTTATTATGGTGAAGGAGAGACCCAGTACTTC.

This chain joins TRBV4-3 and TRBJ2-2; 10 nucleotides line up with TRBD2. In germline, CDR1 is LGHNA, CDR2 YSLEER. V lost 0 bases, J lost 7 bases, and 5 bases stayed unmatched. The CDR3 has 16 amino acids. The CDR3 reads CASSQDRASGSGELFF. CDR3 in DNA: TGCGCCAGCAGCCAAGATCGGGCTAGCGGGAGCGGGGAGCTGTTTTTT.

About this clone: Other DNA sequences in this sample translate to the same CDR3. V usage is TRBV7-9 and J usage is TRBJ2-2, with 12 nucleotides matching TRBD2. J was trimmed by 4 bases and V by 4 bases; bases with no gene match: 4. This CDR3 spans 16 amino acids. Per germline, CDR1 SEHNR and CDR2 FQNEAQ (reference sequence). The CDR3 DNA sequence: TGTGCCAGCAGCTCTCTAGCGGGAGGGCCCACCGGGGAGCTGTTTTTT. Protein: CASSSLAGGPTGELFF.

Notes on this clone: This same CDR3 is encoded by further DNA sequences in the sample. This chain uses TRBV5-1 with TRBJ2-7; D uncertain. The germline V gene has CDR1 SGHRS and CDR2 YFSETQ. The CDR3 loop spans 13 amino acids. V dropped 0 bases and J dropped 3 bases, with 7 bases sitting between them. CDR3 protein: CASSLARDYEQYF. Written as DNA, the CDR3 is TGCGCCAGCAGCTTGGCAAGGGACTACGAGCAGTACTTC.

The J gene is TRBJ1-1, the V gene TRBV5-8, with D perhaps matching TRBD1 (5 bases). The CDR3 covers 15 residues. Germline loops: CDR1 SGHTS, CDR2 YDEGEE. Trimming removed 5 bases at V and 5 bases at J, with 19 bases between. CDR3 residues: CASSFRDYEGTEAFF. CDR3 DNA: TGTGCCAGCAGTTTCCGGGACTATGAAGGGACTGAAGCTTTCTTT.

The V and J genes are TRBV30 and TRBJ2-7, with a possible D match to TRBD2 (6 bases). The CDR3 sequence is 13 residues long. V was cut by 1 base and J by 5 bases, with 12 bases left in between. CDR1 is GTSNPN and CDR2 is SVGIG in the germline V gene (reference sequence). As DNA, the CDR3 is TGTGCCTGGAGTGCGGGGGTTCTGAACGAGCAGTACTTC. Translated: CAWSAGVLNEQYF.